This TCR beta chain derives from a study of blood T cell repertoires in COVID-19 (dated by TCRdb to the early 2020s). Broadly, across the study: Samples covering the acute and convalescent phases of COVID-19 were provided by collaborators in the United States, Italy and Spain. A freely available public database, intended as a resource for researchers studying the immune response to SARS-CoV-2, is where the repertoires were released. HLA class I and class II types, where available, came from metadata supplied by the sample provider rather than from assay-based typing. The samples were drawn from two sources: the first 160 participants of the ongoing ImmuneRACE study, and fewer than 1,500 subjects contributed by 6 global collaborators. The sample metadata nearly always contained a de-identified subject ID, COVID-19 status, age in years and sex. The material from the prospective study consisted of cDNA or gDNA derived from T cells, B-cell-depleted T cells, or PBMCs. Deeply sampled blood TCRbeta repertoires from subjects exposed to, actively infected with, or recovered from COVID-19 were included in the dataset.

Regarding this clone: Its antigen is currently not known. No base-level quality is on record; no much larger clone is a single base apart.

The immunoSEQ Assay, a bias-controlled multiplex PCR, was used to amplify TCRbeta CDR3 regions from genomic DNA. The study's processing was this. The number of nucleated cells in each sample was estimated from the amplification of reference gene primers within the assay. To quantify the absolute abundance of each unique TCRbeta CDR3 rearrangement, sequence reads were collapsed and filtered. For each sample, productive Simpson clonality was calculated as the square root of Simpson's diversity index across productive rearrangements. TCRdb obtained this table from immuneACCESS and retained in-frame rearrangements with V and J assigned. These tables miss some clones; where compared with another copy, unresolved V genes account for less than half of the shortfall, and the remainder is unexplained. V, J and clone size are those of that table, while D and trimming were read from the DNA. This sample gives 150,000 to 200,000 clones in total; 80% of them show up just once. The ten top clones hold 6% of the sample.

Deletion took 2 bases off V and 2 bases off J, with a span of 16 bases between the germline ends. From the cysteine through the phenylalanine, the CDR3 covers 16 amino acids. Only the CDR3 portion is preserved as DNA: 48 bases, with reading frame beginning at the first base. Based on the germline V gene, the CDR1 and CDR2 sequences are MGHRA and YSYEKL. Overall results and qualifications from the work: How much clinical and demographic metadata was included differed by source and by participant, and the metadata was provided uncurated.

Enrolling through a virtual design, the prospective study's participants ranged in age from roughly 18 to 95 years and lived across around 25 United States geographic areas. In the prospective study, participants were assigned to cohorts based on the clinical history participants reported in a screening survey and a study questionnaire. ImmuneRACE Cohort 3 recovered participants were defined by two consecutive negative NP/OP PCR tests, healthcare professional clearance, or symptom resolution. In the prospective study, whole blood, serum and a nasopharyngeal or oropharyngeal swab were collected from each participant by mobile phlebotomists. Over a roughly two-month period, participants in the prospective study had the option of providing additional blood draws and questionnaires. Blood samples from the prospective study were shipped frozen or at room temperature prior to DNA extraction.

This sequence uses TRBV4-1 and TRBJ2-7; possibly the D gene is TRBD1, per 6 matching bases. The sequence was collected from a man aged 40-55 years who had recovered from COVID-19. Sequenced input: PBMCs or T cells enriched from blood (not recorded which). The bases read TGCGCCAGCAGCCAAATAATAGACAGGCGGACCTACGAGCAGTACTTC. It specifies CASSQIIDRRTYEQYF.